This T cell receptor (beta chain) is drawn from a study of shared clonotypes between healthy human individuals. Study findings and constraints: About 5% was the fraction of naive CD4 clonotypes found shared across several donors. Exclusively blood specimens were collected; tissue repertoires likely differ.

The study drew its donors from healthy HIV-negative adults without recent acute infections or vaccinations. Generated by immunoSEQ multiplex PCR, the TCRdb table keeps only in-frame clones and is missing some. The sample holds approximately 1.5 million clones, approximately 98% seen once. Notes on this clone: Its antigen is unidentified. This CDR3 is also generated by other DNA sequences in the sample.

This clonotype originated in a man aged 30 to 45 in good health. Material: naive CD4+ T cells sorted from blood. The subset denotes: CD45RA+ positively selected.

The CDR3 region has the DNA TGCGCCAGCAGCTTCGGGACTAGCGGTACAGATACGCAGTATTTT. Amino acid sequence: CASSFGTSGTDTQYF. The V and J genes are TRBV5-1 and TRBJ2-3, with 11 nucleotides matching TRBD2. The V segment lost 2 bases and the J segment 3 bases; nucleotides outside the gene matches: 2. CDR3 length equals 15 residues. Germline V lookup: CDR1 SGHRS, CDR2 YFSETQ.